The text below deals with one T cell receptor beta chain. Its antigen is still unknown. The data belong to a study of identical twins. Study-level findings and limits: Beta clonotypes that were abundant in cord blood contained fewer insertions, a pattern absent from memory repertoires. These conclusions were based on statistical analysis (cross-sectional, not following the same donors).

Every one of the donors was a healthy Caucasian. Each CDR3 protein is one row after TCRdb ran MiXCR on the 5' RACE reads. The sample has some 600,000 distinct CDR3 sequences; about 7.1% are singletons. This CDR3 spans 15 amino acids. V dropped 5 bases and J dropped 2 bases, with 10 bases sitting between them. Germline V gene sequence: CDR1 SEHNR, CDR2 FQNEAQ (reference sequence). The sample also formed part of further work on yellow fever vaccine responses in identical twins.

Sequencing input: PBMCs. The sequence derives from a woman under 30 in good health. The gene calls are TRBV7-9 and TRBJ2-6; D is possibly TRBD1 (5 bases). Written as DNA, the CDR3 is TGTGCCAGCAGCGCTCAGGGTGCTGGGGCCAACGTCCTGACTTTC. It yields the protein CASSAQGAGANVLTF. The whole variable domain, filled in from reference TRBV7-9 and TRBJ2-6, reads DTGVSQNPRHKITKRGQNVTFRCDPISEHNRLYWYRQTLGQGPEFLTYFQNEAQLEKSRLLSDRFSAERPKGSFSTLEIQRTEQGDSAMYLCASSAQGAGANVLTFGAGSRLTVL.